The present entry profiles one T cell receptor beta chain with its context. Its antigen is not yet known. The input lacks base qualities; no much larger clone sits a single base away. The CDR3 contains 14 residues, cysteine and phenylalanine counted. Here the CDR3 DNA is all that survives: 42 bases in frame from base 1. CDR1 and CDR2, per the germline V gene, are SGHVS and FQNEAQ. V is cut by 5 bases and J by 4 bases, and the space between the germline ends is 11 bases. This sample was taken from a study of blood T cell repertoires in COVID-19 (dated by TCRdb to 2018 to 2020). Regarding the study in general: The collaborator samples originated in the United States, Italy and Spain and spanned the acute and convalescent phases of COVID-19. The prospective study material was composed of cDNA or gDNA derived from T cells, B-cell-depleted T cells, or PBMCs. Subjects who had been exposed to COVID-19, were actively infected with it, or had recovered from it provided the deeply sampled blood TCRbeta repertoires that made up the dataset. A freely available public database, intended as a resource for researchers studying the immune response to SARS-CoV-2, is where the repertoires were released. The samples were drawn from two sources: the first 160 participants of the ongoing ImmuneRACE study, and fewer than 1,500 subjects contributed by 6 global collaborators. Nearly every sample came with metadata listing a de-identified subject ID, COVID-19 status, age in years and sex. Where available, HLA class I and class II types were taken from metadata supplied by the sample provider and were not determined by assay-based typing. What the research found in general, with its limitations: The quantity of clinical and demographic metadata differed by source and by participant and was supplied without curation.

The immunoSEQ Assay, a bias-controlled multiplex PCR, was used to amplify TCRbeta CDR3 regions from genomic DNA. As for how the authors treated the data: Within the assay, amplification of reference gene primers was used to estimate how many nucleated cells each sample contained. Sequence reads were collapsed and filtered to measure the absolute abundance of every unique TCRbeta CDR3 rearrangement. For each sample, productive Simpson clonality was calculated as the square root of Simpson's diversity index over productive rearrangements. TCRdb limited this immuneACCESS table to in-frame rearrangements with V and J called. A share of clones is missing; checked studies link under half to unresolved V genes, and the rest is unexplained. The V and J calls and clone size come from that table; D and trimming were worked out from the DNA. This sample comprises about 87,000 clones, roughly four fifths of them detected only once. The top ten hold less than 2.5% of the sample.

Whole blood was collected in K2EDTA tubes by collaborating institutions according to the institutions' own protocols. For TCRbeta analysis, collaborators shipped samples as frozen whole blood, isolated PBMCs, or DNA extracted from either of those sample types. The sequence came from a woman aged 70 to 79 with acute or convalescent COVID-19. The material sequenced was peripheral blood. The sequence links TRBV7-8 to TRBJ2-2, with TRBD2 tentatively as D gene (5 bases match). This receptor carries the CDR3 CASSRRRSTGELFF. In nucleotides, the sequence is TGTGCCAGCAGCCGGAGGAGATCCACCGGGGAGCTGTTTTTT.